This T cell receptor beta chain appears in the sequencing data of a study of CD8 T cells in Susac syndrome. Study-level results: Regarding the TCR sequencing and HLA analysis, the study admitted that a relatively small number of individuals were involved. CD4+ T cell repertoires in Susac syndrome exhibited no evidence of clonal expansion.

An amount of RNA that ranged from roughly 0.45 to 1 ug was reverse transcribed with random hexamers. Across 54 Vbeta and 13 Jbeta, TCR beta CDR3 was amplified with immunoSEQ multiplex PCR. TCRdb recomputed calls from the immunoSEQ multiplex PCR reads with MiXCR, one row per CDR3 protein. The table records about 140,000 distinct CDR3 sequences, around 93% of them present only once. Germline CDR1 GTSNPN, CDR2 SVGIG (reference sequence). The V gene lost 2 bases and the J gene lost 2 bases, with 10 bases spanning the gap. This CDR3 is 13 amino acids long. TEMRA cells underwent FACS enrichment and CD8+ and CD4+ T cells underwent negative isolation. With regard to this clonotype: Its antigen remains unidentified.

The sample taken for sequencing was CD4+ T cells from PBMCs. This clonotype was obtained from a human donor with Susac syndrome. This chain uses TRBV30 with TRBJ2-7, with D uncertain. The CDR3 sequence is CAWSRVLAYEQYF. The CDR3 DNA reads as TGTGCCTGGAGTAGAGTGCTAGCCTACGAGCAGTACTTC.